This is a list of T cell receptor beta chains from one sample in a study of blood T cell repertoires in COVID-19. Profiled with immunoSEQ multiplex PCR; TCRdb holds only in-frame clones, not every one. The profile shows some 150,000 clones, 80% to 90% of them singletons. Sequenced sample: peripheral blood. Receptor source: a woman aged 60-75 years with acute or convalescent COVID-19. CDR3s include the opening cysteine and the closing phenylalanine or tryptophan.

V	J	CDR3
TRBV2	TRBJ1-2	CASSEVLPRRYGYTF
TRBV6-1	TRBJ2-1	CASSEGTAGAGNEQFF
TRBV30	TRBJ2-1	CAWSNLGQGYNEQFF
TRBV6-2/TRBV6-3	TRBJ1-1	CASSYGWPSGTEAFF
TRBV28	TRBJ2-7	CASTDNIREQYF
TRBV19	TRBJ2-1	CASSRQGYNEQFF
TRBV9	TRBJ1-1	CASSVVGVDTEAFF
TRBV4-3	TRBJ1-2	CASSLGQGDYGYTF
TRBV15	TRBJ2-7	CATSSGGSTYEQYF
TRBV6-1	TRBJ1-5	CASSEGWGEPQHF
TRBV6-5	TRBJ1-5	CASSRLGVSNQPQHF
TRBV4-2	TRBJ1-3	CASSQESNTIYF
TRBV5-4	TRBJ1-2	CASSFSLNYGYTF
TRBV6-8	TRBJ1-5	CASSYPNSNQPQHF
TRBV19	TRBJ1-5	CASSINPGSNQPQHF
TRBV19	TRBJ1-1	CASLQGGTEAFF
TRBV7-2	TRBJ2-1	CASSSPAGQGASGYNEQFF
TRBV10-3	TRBJ1-1	CAISEGGAANTEAFF
TRBV5-4	TRBJ2-1	CASSLAGTYNEQFF
TRBV19	TRBJ2-5	CASSKGAGQETQYF
TRBV18	TRBJ1-1	CASSLGQGSSPNTEAFF
TRBV19	TRBJ1-2	CASSMREPHGYTF
TRBV19	TRBJ1-2	CASSSALYRGRYGYTF
TRBV28	TRBJ2-7	CASITQAGGTYEQYF
TRBV7-9	TRBJ1-2	CASSRGPASYGYTF
TRBV2	TRBJ2-7	CASSEDESGRFSYEQYF
TRBV7-2	TRBJ2-3	CASSRGSGGVTDTQYF
TRBV7-2	TRBJ2-7	CASSPLGLAGGLIYEQYF